This TCR beta chain was retrieved from a study of human thymus T cells. CDR1 MNHNS and CDR2 SASEGT come from the germline V gene. With 8 bases clipped from V and 6 bases from J, the junction kept 6 bases outside the gene matches. The CDR3 runs to 13 residues. Thymus tissue for the work was resected from patients undergoing corrective heart surgery. Some clones are missing from TCRdb's copy, which holds only in-frame ones; the method was immunoSEQ multiplex PCR. This table has roughly 120,000 clones, about 94% appearing once. The source material was thymus tissue. The chain joins TRBV6-1 to TRBJ1-2; 10 bases are a match to TRBD1. The sequence derives from a boy under two years old with a congenital heart defect but otherwise immunologically healthy. The CDR3 loop reads CASPGQGLDGYTF. The DNA for the CDR3 is TGTGCCAGCCCGGGACAGGGGTTAGATGGCTACACCTTC.